One sample yielded the 12 T cell receptor beta chains listed below, sequenced in a study of human T cells and chemical hapten exposure. TCRdb independently ran MiXCR on the RACE reads; one entry per CDR3 protein. The sample has approximately 100,000 distinct CDR3 sequences, roughly 8.8% seen once. Time point: pre-sensitization, week 0. The treatment denotes: therapeutic diphenylcyclopropenone sensitization with weekly scalp DPC. Specimen: whole blood, collected in connection with sensitization to the hapten diphenylcyclopropenone (DPC). The receptors derive from a middle-aged woman with alopecia areata. Some clones in this sample may be carry-over from other donors' samples.

This clonotype was detected many times. The rearrangement links TRBV10-3 to TRBJ1-4; D possibly corresponds to TRBD1 (5 bases). V lost 0 bases and J lost 1, with 6 bases in between. CDR1 is ENHRY and CDR2 is SYGVKD in the germline V gene. This CDR3 is 15 amino acids long. The CDR3, as DNA: TGTGCCATCAGTGAGTCGAGGGGAACTAATGAAAAACTGTTTTTT. Protein product: CAISESRGTNEKLFF.

This clonotype has ten or more counts. The chain couples TRBV29-1 to TRBJ1-1; D is unresolved. The CDR3 length is 11 residues. Germline V gene lookup returns CDR1 SQVTM and CDR2 ANQGSEA. With 6 bases removed from V and 1 base from J, the gap between germline ends came to 6 bases. The CDR3 loop reads CSVSGNTEAFF. The DNA of the CDR3 is TGCAGCGTGTCGGGGAACACTGAAGCTTTCTTT.

V is TRBV10-3 and J is TRBJ2-1; 15 positions agree with TRBD2. Trimming took 10 bases from V and 5 from J; bases not matched to a gene: 9. The CDR3 contains 16 residues. Per germline, CDR1 ENHRY and CDR2 SYGVKD. CDR3 loop: CATRTSGGAEHNEQFF. Written as DNA, the CDR3 is TGTGCCACGAGGACTAGCGGGGGGGCCGAGCACAATGAGCAGTTCTTC.

This clonotype was recorded many times. The rearrangement joins TRBV4-3 to TRBJ1-6; a possible D gene is TRBD1 (5 bases). Germline V gives CDR1 LGHNA, CDR2 YSLEER. V lost 0 bases and J 7 bases, leaving 13 bases between the germline ends. The CDR3 covers 16 residues. CDR3 residues: CASSQDRGGTNSPLHF. The CDR3 bases are TGCGCCAGCAGCCAAGACCGCGGAGGGACCAATTCACCCCTCCACTTT.

Here the CDR3 reads CASSQRESDTQYF. The CDR3 nucleotides are TGTGCCAGCAGCCAGCGCGAATCAGATACGCAGTATTTT. V and J are TRBV4-2 and TRBJ2-3; D ambiguous. Trimming removed 3 bases at V and 4 bases at J, with 8 bases between. The CDR3 has 13 residues. CDR1 and CDR2 (germline): LGHNA, YNFKEQ.

This clonotype was counted at least ten times. Sequence at one end of the junction differs from germline and may be a read error. CDR3 sequence reads: CASSLAGPYNEQFF. CDR3 bases: TGTGCTAGCAGCTTAGCGGGGCCCTACAATGAGCAGTTCTTC. The genes are TRBV7-7 and TRBJ2-1; 8 bases align to TRBD2. Germline V gene sequence: CDR1 SSHAT, CDR2 FNYEAQ (reference sequence). CDR3 length equals 14 residues.

This clonotype turned up a few times. The gene calls are TRBV5-1 and TRBJ2-5, with D hard to call. The CDR3 extends over 14 amino acids. The germline gives CDR1 SGHRS, CDR2 YFSETQ. Between the trimmed V and J ends, which lost 4 bases and 5 bases, there was a span of 15 bases. Written as DNA, the CDR3 is TGCGCCAGCAGCCCAACCACCGGTGTGGAGACCCAGTACTTC. Protein sequence: CASSPTTGVETQYF.

As concerns this clonotype: An end of the junction differs from the germline gene, which may be a read error. V is TRBV5-4 and J is TRBJ2-2, with D possibly TRBD2 on 7 matching bases. This CDR3 spans 14 amino acids. Germline V CDR1 and CDR2: SGHNT, YYREEE (reference sequence). This CDR3 is CAGRRGPGAGELFF. The CDR3 DNA follows: TGTGCCGGCAGGCGGGGGCCTGGGGCCGGGGAGCTGTTTTTT.

This clonotype was picked up many times. The chain recombines TRBV7-6 with TRBJ2-5; TRBD2 agrees at 10 bases. The CDR3 sequence is 17 residues long. V dropped 3 bases and J dropped 1; count of bases not matched to a gene: 8. The V gene's germline CDR1 is SGHVS and CDR2 FNYEAQ. In DNA, the CDR3 is TGTGCCAGCAGCTTCCCCCCAGCTAGCGGGGGCCAAGAGACCCAGTACTTC. Translation gives CASSFPPASGGQETQYF.

In its sample, this clonotype was seen many times. The chain is built from TRBV18 and TRBJ1-2; 7 bases fit TRBD1. The V and J ends lost 3 bases and 4 bases, in that order; junction bases with no gene match: 8. Germline values: CDR1 KGHSH, CDR2 LQKENI. The CDR3 contains 15 residues. The CDR3 DNA reads as TGTGCCAGCTCACCCGTCGACAGGGCGGGCTATGGCTACACCTTC. It specifies CASSPVDRAGYGYTF.

V gene TRBV7-6 combines with J gene TRBJ1-6; tentative D call: TRBD1 (5 bases). CDR3 length: 15 amino acids. CDR1 is SGHVS, CDR2 FNYEAQ, per germline. Trimming stripped 4 bases from V and 1 base from J, with 8 bases between. CDR3 protein: CASSSEGSYNSPLHF. The CDR3 nucleotides are TGTGCCAGCAGCTCAGAGGGGTCCTATAATTCACCCCTCCACTTT.

The gene calls are TRBV30 and TRBJ2-6; D tentatively fits TRBD1 or TRBD2 (5 bases each). Trimming stripped 0 bases from V and 0 bases from J, with 15 bases between. CDR1 and CDR2 from the germline V gene are GTSNPN and SVGIG (reference sequence). The length of the CDR3 is 18 residues. This CDR3 reads CAWSVLNPGSSGANVLTF. The CDR3 DNA reads as TGTGCCTGGAGTGTACTAAATCCAGGGAGCTCTGGGGCCAACGTCCTGACTTTC.